The 18 T cell receptor beta chains given below trace back to one sample, sequenced in a study of OX40 agonist ivuxolimab in advanced cancers. The assay was immunoSEQ multiplex PCR, and TCRdb's table has in-frame clones only and misses some. The table lists over 70,000 clones, 75% to 90% of them singletons. The sequencing here drew on CD4+ or CD8+ T cells sorted from blood, taken in a trial of the OX40 agonist ivuxolimab. These receptors were taken from an adult with an advanced solid tumor such as melanoma, head and neck, liver or kidney cancer.

The V gene is TRBV2, the J gene TRBJ1-1; D is undetermined. Germline lookup yields CDR1 SNHLY and CDR2 FYNNEI. The V gene lost 7 bases and the J gene lost 0 bases, with 9 bases spanning the gap. The CDR3 contains 13 residues. Here the CDR3 DNA reads TGTGCCAGCATCGCAGAGATGAACACTGAAGCTTTCTTT. Its translation: CASIAEMNTEAFF.

V usage is TRBV27 and J usage is TRBJ2-7, with D possibly called TRBD1 or TRBD2 (5 bases each). Germline CDR1 reads MNHEY; CDR2 reads SMNVEV (reference sequence). There are 15 residues in the CDR3. The V end was cut by 4 bases, the J end by 4 bases, with 17 bases between. CDR3 nucleotides: TGTGCCAGCAGTTCGCGCCTCGGGACGGCTTACGAGCAGTACTTC. Residues: CASSSRLGTAYEQYF.

This clone has only one observation. The chain couples TRBV29-1 to TRBJ2-7, with 9 nucleotides matching TRBD1. This CDR3 contains 13 residues. The germline gives CDR1 SQVTM, CDR2 ANQGSEA. Unmatched junction bases numbered 5, after V lost 6 bases and J lost 2 bases. The CDR3 bases are TGCAGCGTCCGGGACAGGGCAACCTACGAGCAGTACTTC. Translation gives CSVRDRATYEQYF.

The chain carries TRBV18 and TRBJ1-1; TRBD1 agrees at 8 bases. Trimming took 2 bases from V and 2 from J; bases not matched to a gene: 4. This CDR3 has 15 residues. Germline values: CDR1 KGHSH, CDR2 LQKENI. The CDR3 coding sequence is TGTGCCAGCTCACCAGGACAGGGTCTTAACACTGAAGCTTTCTTT. Residues: CASSPGQGLNTEAFF.

This chain connects TRBV29-1 to TRBJ1-3; 7 nucleotides agree with TRBD1. Losses at the gene ends were 6 bases for V and 0 bases for J; bases not matched to a gene: 8. This CDR3 has 15 amino acids. The germline V gene has CDR1 SQVTM and CDR2 ANQGSEA. DNA of the CDR3: TGCAGCGTATCAGGGGGTAGAACCTCTGGAAACACCATATATTTT. Amino acids: CSVSGGRTSGNTIYF.

This rearrangement joins TRBV29-1 to TRBJ2-2; TRBD1 or TRBD2 may be the D gene (5 bases each). V was trimmed by 7 bases and J by 2 bases, leaving 11 bases between them. CDR1 is SQVTM, CDR2 ANQGSEA, per germline. There are 13 residues in the CDR3. DNA for the CDR3: TGCAGCGCAGCCGGGACCAACACCGGGGAGCTGTTTTTT. Its protein is CSAAGTNTGELFF.

The chain combines TRBV6-4 with TRBJ1-2; no clear D gene. The CDR3 has 14 residues. CDR1 MRHNA and CDR2 SNTAGT come from the germline V gene. Trimming cost V 7 bases and J 3 bases, with 15 bases left between them. The CDR3, as DNA: TGTGCCAGCATACGGGGAAGTGGCGACTATGGCTACACCTTC. Protein sequence: CASIRGSGDYGYTF.

This chain uses TRBV5-5 with TRBJ1-4, with TRBD1 as a possible D gene (6 bases). The CDR3 covers 14 residues. V lost 5 bases, J lost 4 bases, and 12 bases lay in between. Germline loops: CDR1 SGHKS, CDR2 YYEKEE (reference sequence). The DNA of the CDR3 is TGTGCCAGCAGAAAGGGACAAGATAATGAAAAACTGTTTTTT. The encoded protein is CASRKGQDNEKLFF.

V gene TRBV9 combines with J gene TRBJ1-2; D not resolved. Trimming pared 4 bases from V and 0 bases from J, leaving 13 bases between. Germline loops: CDR1 SGDLS, CDR2 YYNGEE. The CDR3 extends over 15 amino acids. This CDR3 reads CASSPWERSNYGYTF. For the CDR3, the DNA is TGTGCCAGCAGCCCCTGGGAGAGGTCTAACTATGGCTACACCTTC.

The chain uses TRBV7-9 and TRBJ1-3; D is undetermined. V was shortened by 5 bases and J by 2 bases, with 7 bases between the two germline ends. Germline values: CDR1 SEHNR, CDR2 FQNEAQ (reference sequence). There are 13 residues in the CDR3. CDR3 sequence reads: CASSPNPGNTIYF. The CDR3, as DNA: TGTGCCAGCAGCCCCAACCCTGGAAACACCATATATTTT.

The chain combines TRBV2 with TRBJ2-6; D is uncertain. Germline V CDR1 and CDR2: SNHLY, FYNNEI. The CDR3 extends over 15 amino acids. Trimming took 8 bases from V and 2 from J, leaving 13 bases between them. CDR3 in DNA: TGTGCCAGCTTAGGTCCGGGTCCTGGGGCCAACGTCCTGACTTTC. Encoded protein: CASLGPGPGANVLTF.

CDR3 residues: CASSLGRDYGYTF. The CDR3 DNA follows: TGTGCCAGCAGTTTGGGCAGGGACTATGGCTACACCTTC. J is TRBJ1-2 and V is TRBV28; D is possibly TRBD1 (5 bases). Trimming took off 3 bases at V and 3 bases at J, with 8 bases between the two ends. The CDR3 totals 13 residues. The germline gives CDR1 MDHEN, CDR2 SYDVKM.

The V call is TRBV6-5, the J call TRBJ2-1; TRBD2 is a possible D gene (5 bases). This CDR3 contains 11 residues. The V gene's germline CDR1 is MNHEY and CDR2 SVGAGI. V was cut by 7 bases and J by 9 bases, with 10 bases left in between. The CDR3 spells CASTRGGEQFF. Written as DNA, the CDR3 is TGTGCCAGCACCAGAGGAGGTGAGCAGTTCTTC.

This chain links TRBV6-1 with TRBJ2-5; 7 nucleotides align to TRBD2. This CDR3 is 13 amino acids long. V trimming: 7 bases; J trimming: 5 bases; junction bases outside the gene matches: 7. Germline V gives CDR1 MNHNS, CDR2 SASEGT. The CDR3 region is CASTPLAMETQYF. CDR3 DNA sequence: TGTGCCAGCACCCCACTAGCGATGGAGACCCAGTACTTC.

The chain is built from TRBV4-1 and TRBJ2-4; 7 nucleotides line up with TRBD2. The junction had 7 bases not matched to a gene; V was cut back by 5 bases and J by 6 bases. Looked up from germline, CDR1 is MGHRA and CDR2 is YSYEKL. The CDR3 loop spans 14 amino acids. The CDR3 sequence: CASSSRLAGNIQYF. As DNA, the CDR3 is TGCGCCAGCAGCTCCCGACTAGCAGGAAACATTCAGTACTTC.

The V gene is TRBV7-2, the J gene TRBJ2-1; D may be TRBD1 or TRBD2 (5 bases each). The CDR3 is made up of 13 amino acids. The germline V gene encodes CDR1 SGHTA and CDR2 FQGNSA. V was pared by 5 bases and J by 9 bases, with 14 bases between. CDR3 sequence reads: CASSQGPFREQFF. The DNA for the CDR3 is TGTGCCAGCAGCCAGGGACCATTCCGTGAGCAGTTCTTC.

The CDR3 sequence is CASTSGTRDTGELFF. The CDR3 DNA follows: TGTGCCAGTACCTCCGGGACTAGGGACACCGGGGAGCTGTTTTTT. The chain carries TRBV19 and TRBJ2-2; 8 positions match TRBD2. The CDR3 loop spans 15 amino acids. Germline loops: CDR1 LNHDA, CDR2 SQIVND (reference sequence). V lost 7 bases, J lost 3 bases, and 7 bases stayed unmatched.

The chain carries TRBV21-1 and TRBJ2-3; the listed D gene, TRBD2, was not tested against the DNA. TRBV21-1 is reported as a pseudogene. The CDR3 is 15 residues long. The CDR3 nucleotides read TGTGCCAGCAGCATAGCCGGGACTAGCACAGATACGCAGTATTTT. This gives the protein CASSIAGTSTDTQYF.